One and the same sample provided the 22 T cell receptor beta chains below, sequenced in a study of post-analysis software for immune sequencing data. Study results and caveats: With TRBV5-6, TRBV5-1 and TRBV20-1 included, about five TRBV segments were more frequent in patients than in controls.

No cognate antigen is known for these TCRs. Sequencing libraries made from TCR beta cDNA carried unique molecular identifiers. Each CDR3 protein is one row after TCRdb ran MiXCR on the PCR reads. In the table there are fewer than 850,000 distinct CDR3 sequences, roughly 30% of which are singletons. The specimen sequenced was blood. The receptor set was obtained from a girl between 5 and 17 years old with multiple sclerosis.

This clonotype appeared a few times. The junction departs from the called germline gene at one end, perhaps through a read error. The V call is TRBV4-1, the J call TRBJ1-5, with no clear D. CDR1 is MGHRA and CDR2 is YSYEKL in the germline V gene. This CDR3 is 16 amino acids long. CDR3 in amino acids: CASRQEGGLSNQPQHF. CDR3 nucleotides: TGCGCCAGCAGGCAAGAGGGAGGGCTTAGCAATCAGCCCCAGCATTTT.

This clonotype has at least ten counts. The rearrangement links TRBV2 to TRBJ2-1; D unclear. This CDR3 contains 16 residues. CDR1 and CDR2 (germline): SNHLY, FYNNEI. Trimming took off 3 bases at V and 0 bases at J, with 12 bases between the two ends. This chain's CDR3 is CASSEILGSSYNEQFF. Here the CDR3 DNA reads TGTGCCAGCAGTGAGATTCTGGGAAGCTCCTACAATGAGCAGTTCTTC.

The rearrangement joins TRBV3-1 to TRBJ1-1, with D maybe TRBD1 (6 bases). The germline CDR1 and CDR2 sequences are LGHDT and YNNKEL (reference sequence). The V gene lost 1 base and the J gene lost 6 bases, with 9 bases spanning the gap. The CDR3 is 13 amino acids. The CDR3 loop is CASSQVGGPEAFF. CDR3 nucleotide sequence: TGTGCCAGCAGCCAAGTGGGGGGGCCTGAAGCTTTCTTT.

This clonotype was counted a few times. The genes are TRBV5-1 and TRBJ2-5, with TRBD2 matching 11 bases. The germline gives CDR1 SGHRS, CDR2 YFSETQ. The CDR3 spans 14 residues. V trimming: 6 bases; J trimming: 5 bases; junction bases outside the gene matches: 6. The CDR3 nucleotides read TGCGCCAGCACCTATAGCGGGGGGGGCGAGACCCAGTACTTC. Amino acid sequence: CASTYSGGGETQYF.

The table lists this clonotype with many counts. The J gene is TRBJ2-1, the V gene TRBV7-9; D may be TRBD2 (6 bases). CDR3 length: 16 amino acids. Trimming pared 1 base from V and 8 bases from J, leaving 18 bases between. Per the germline V gene, CDR1 is SEHNR and CDR2 is FQNEAQ (reference sequence). CDR3: CASSLGVGLWPHEQFF. The DNA for the CDR3 is TGTGCCAGCAGCTTAGGGGTGGGACTTTGGCCACATGAGCAGTTCTTC.

The sample holds many counts of this clonotype. The CDR3 loop reads CASSLAGLGNQPQHF. Written as DNA, the CDR3 is TGTGCCAGCAGCTTGGCAGGTTTAGGTAATCAGCCCCAGCATTTT. The V call is TRBV7-2, the J call TRBJ1-5; D is ambiguous. CDR1 is SGHTA, CDR2 FQGNSA, per germline. The CDR3 has 15 amino acids. The V end lost 3 bases, the J end lost 4 bases, and 13 bases lay between the germline ends. Combining the CDR3 with reference TRBV7-2 and TRBJ1-5 gives the whole variable domain GAGVSQSPSNKVTEKGKDVELRCDPISGHTALYWYRQSLGQGLEFLIYFQGNSAPDKSGLPSDRFSAERTGGSVSTLTIQRTQQEDSAVYLCASSLAGLGNQPQHFGDGTRLSIL.

The sample holds a few counts of this clonotype. The V and J genes are TRBV27 and TRBJ1-5, with D uncertain. The CDR3 sequence is 12 residues long. Trimming stripped 1 base from V and 3 bases from J, with 1 base between. Per the germline V gene, CDR1 is MNHEY and CDR2 is SMNVEV (reference sequence). The DNA for the CDR3 is TGTGCCAGCAGTTTATACAATCAGCCCCAGCATTTT. Translated, it gives CASSLYNQPQHF.

This chain joins TRBV12-3 or TRBV12-4 and TRBJ2-7, with D possibly being TRBD1 or TRBD2 (5 bases each). The CDR3 loop spans 14 amino acids. V was shortened by 6 bases and J by 3 bases, with 15 bases between the two germline ends. CDR3: CASSQGTKIYEQYF. CDR3 in DNA: TGTGCCAGCAGCCAAGGGACCAAAATCTACGAGCAGTACTTC.

The chain carries TRBV28 and TRBJ2-1; D may be TRBD1 (5 bases). The germline V and J ends were trimmed by 3 bases and 9 bases, with 12 bases remaining between them. The CDR3 is 13 amino acids. Germline V gene sequence: CDR1 MDHEN, CDR2 SYDVKM. This CDR3 reads CASSLPGRSEQFF. As DNA, the CDR3 is TGTGCCAGCAGTTTGCCAGGGCGGAGTGAGCAGTTCTTC. The full variable domain, in which reference TRBV28 and TRBJ2-1 provide the parts outside the CDR3, is DVKVTQSSRYLVKRTGEKVFLECVQDMDHENMFWYRQDPGLGLRLIYFSYDVKMKEKGDIPEGYSVSREKKERFSLILESASTNQTSMYLCASSLPGRSEQFFGPGTRLTVL.

On this clonotype itself: A much larger clone differs from this one at a single base, so this may be a read error. The chain is built from TRBV20-1 and TRBJ1-2; 7 bases agree with TRBD1. Trimming removed 3 bases from V and 6 bases from J; junction bases left unmatched: 7. This CDR3 is built from 13 residues. Germline V lookup: CDR1 DFQATT, CDR2 SNEGSKA (reference sequence). The CDR3: CSASQGQGDGYTF. In nucleotides, the CDR3 is TGCAGTGCTAGCCAGGGGCAGGGGGATGGCTACACCTTC.

This rearrangement joins TRBV3-1 to TRBJ2-3; 11 nucleotides align to TRBD2. This CDR3 has 16 amino acids. Trimming removed 1 base from V and 4 bases from J; junction bases left unmatched: 4. Germline V gene lookup returns CDR1 LGHDT and CDR2 YNNKEL (reference sequence). The CDR3: CASSQVAGGLADTQYF. In DNA, the CDR3 is TGTGCCAGCAGCCAAGTAGCGGGGGGGCTAGCAGATACGCAGTATTTT.

The chain couples TRBV29-1 to TRBJ2-5; D is possibly TRBD2 (6 bases). The V gene lost 0 bases and the J gene lost 3 bases, with 17 bases spanning the gap. CDR1 is SQVTM, CDR2 ANQGSEA, per germline. CDR3 length: 16 residues. The DNA of the CDR3 is TGCAGCGTTGAAGATTTGGTTGGGGAGGAGGAAGAGACCCAGTACTTC. Translated, it gives CSVEDLVGEEEETQYF.

The chain joins TRBV29-1 to TRBJ2-7; 7 bases match TRBD1. Germline CDR1 and CDR2: SQVTM and ANQGSEA. CDR3 length: 13 residues. The V segment lost 8 bases and the J segment 10 bases; nucleotides outside the gene matches: 17. CDR3 loop: CSSAGTAPMSQYF. CDR3 bases: TGCAGCTCCGCCGGGACAGCCCCAATGTCCCAGTACTTC.

This clonotype was seen only a few times. This chain's CDR3 is CASSSGDRGVPATQYF. Written as DNA, the CDR3 is TGTGCCAGCAGTTCAGGGGACAGGGGGGTCCCCGCTACGCAGTATTTT. The rearrangement joins TRBV27 to TRBJ2-3, with TRBD1 identical over 11 bases. There are 16 residues in the CDR3. V was pared by 4 bases and J by 8 bases, with 11 bases of the junction left unmatched. Germline CDR1 MNHEY, CDR2 SMNVEV (reference sequence).

This clonotype was seen a handful of times. V is TRBV6-2 or TRBV6-3 and J is TRBJ1-6; D not certain. This CDR3 has 13 residues. V was shortened by 5 bases and J by 9 bases, with 11 bases between the two germline ends. CDR1 is MNHEY and CDR2 is SVGEGT in the germline V gene. The CDR3 nucleotides read TGTGCCAGCAGTCTACATTTAGGTTCACCCCTCCACTTT. Amino acids: CASSLHLGSPLHF.

This clonotype was seen only a few times. The chain is built from TRBV28 and TRBJ2-5; a weak D match, TRBD2 (5 bases). This CDR3 is built from 16 residues. Per the germline V gene, CDR1 is MDHEN and CDR2 is SYDVKM. V was clipped by 5 bases and J by 2 bases, with 18 bases between them. The CDR3 region has the DNA TGTGCCAGCAGTCCCGACGGGGTCCCTAGGCAAGAGACCCAGTACTTC. This translates into CASSPDGVPRQETQYF.

This clonotype was seen only a few times. The rearrangement joins TRBV7-2 to TRBJ1-4, with D possibly TRBD1 on 5 matching bases. CDR3 length equals 15 residues. Germline-derived CDR1 and CDR2 are SGHTA and FQGNSA. With 5 bases removed from V and 4 bases from J, the gap between germline ends came to 14 bases. For the CDR3, the DNA is TGTGCCAGCAGCCCCCAGGGAGCATATAATGAAAAACTGTTTTTT. It yields the protein CASSPQGAYNEKLFF.

The chain couples TRBV7-9 to TRBJ2-6; D perhaps matches TRBD1 (5 bases). Germline V gene sequence: CDR1 SEHNR, CDR2 FQNEAQ (reference sequence). The CDR3 runs to 15 residues. The germline V and J ends were trimmed by 6 bases and 0 bases, with 9 bases remaining between them. As DNA, the CDR3 is TGTGCCAGCAGGCCACAGGACTCTGGGGCCAACGTCCTGACTTTC. Translated, it gives CASRPQDSGANVLTF.

The chain links TRBV6-5 to TRBJ1-1; D call uncertain. V dropped 6 bases and J dropped 0 bases, with 11 bases sitting between them. Germline V gene lookup returns CDR1 MNHEY and CDR2 SVGAGI. The CDR3 runs 14 residues. CDR3 loop: CASSPRRVNTEAFF. The CDR3 bases are TGTGCCAGCAGCCCCCGTAGGGTGAACACTGAAGCTTTCTTT.

There are many counts of this clonotype. The chain links TRBV12-3 or TRBV12-4 to TRBJ2-1; 11 bases map to TRBD2. V lost 8 bases and J lost 4; bases outside the gene matches: 4. This CDR3 is built from 14 residues. CDR3 sequence: CASSGTSGYNEQFF. The CDR3, as DNA: TGTGCCAGCTCCGGGACTAGCGGATACAATGAGCAGTTCTTC.

Details on this clonotype: The germline gene is not matched at one end of the junction; a read error may be the cause. The chain couples TRBV29-1 to TRBJ1-2; D is perhaps TRBD1 (5 bases). The CDR3 contains 12 residues. The V gene's germline CDR1 is SQVTM and CDR2 ANQGSEA. The CDR3 nucleotides are TGCAGCCTATGGGGGGGTGTCTATGGCTACATCTTC. It translates to CSLWGGVYGYIF. Using reference TRBV29-1 and TRBJ1-2 for the parts outside the CDR3, the full variable domain is SAVISQKPSRDICQRGTSLTIQCQVDSQVTMMFWYRQQPGQSLTLIATANQGSEATYESGFVIDKFPISRPNLTFSTLTVSNMSPEDSSIYLCSLWGGVYGYIFGSGTRLTVV.

The sample holds a few counts of this clonotype. The rearrangement links TRBV20-1 to TRBJ2-5; D is unclear. Trimming shortened V by 6 bases and J by 4 bases, and 15 bases separated the two germline ends. Looked up from germline, CDR1 is DFQATT and CDR2 is SNEGSKA (reference sequence). The CDR3 length is 13 residues. CDR3 sequence (DNA): TGCAGTGCCCTCGGCCACCTCCTAGAGACCCAGTACTTC. This encodes CSALGHLLETQYF.